Below, 5 T cell receptor beta chains from the same sample are listed, as sequenced in a study of T cell responses to AZD1222 COVID-19 vaccine. This table comes from immunoSEQ multiplex PCR, and its TCRdb copy is limited to in-frame clones, with some not included. Of 60,000 to 95,000 clones in the sample, around 90% are singletons; the top ten hold around 20%. Here the sequenced sample was peripheral blood, taken 28 days after the second AZD1222 dose. These receptors all come from an adult who received the AZD1222 COVID-19 vaccine.

This chain joins TRBV2 and TRBJ1-3; no definite D call. V was clipped by 3 bases and J by 4 bases, with 7 bases between them. This CDR3 is 13 amino acids long. Germline CDR1 SNHLY, CDR2 FYNNEI. CDR3 sequence reads: CASSDMGGNTIYF. CDR3 sequence (DNA): TGTGCCAGCAGTGACATGGGCGGAAACACCATATATTTT.

This chain uses TRBV7-8 with TRBJ2-7, with D possibly being TRBD1 (6 bases). This CDR3 region has 14 residues. Germline V gives CDR1 SGHVS, CDR2 FQNEAQ. Between the trimmed V and J ends, which lost 2 bases and 3 bases, there was a span of 11 bases. DNA of the CDR3: TGTGCCAGCAGCTTACCGGGCAGGGGCTACGAGCAGTACTTC. Amino acid sequence: CASSLPGRGYEQYF.

This chain links TRBV13 with TRBJ1-1; 7 bases fit TRBD1. V was pared by 5 bases and J by 5 bases, with 11 bases of the junction left unmatched. The CDR3 sequence is 15 residues long. CDR1 and CDR2 from the germline V gene are PRHDT and FYEKMQ (reference sequence). The CDR3 nucleotides read TGTGCCAGCAGCGGGCGGACAGGAGTAGCTACTGAAGCTTTCTTT. Translating gives CASSGRTGVATEAFF.

Many counts were recorded for this clone. The V and J genes are TRBV6-1 and TRBJ1-1; 8 nucleotides line up with TRBD1. The germline CDR1 and CDR2 sequences are MNHNS and SASEGT. CDR3 length equals 15 residues. The trim removed 1 base at V and 4 bases at J, leaving 5 bases unmatched. CDR3 coding DNA: TGTGCCAGCAGTGAAGAGTCAGGGGGCGGCACTGAAGCTTTCTTT. Amino acids: CASSEESGGGTEAFF.

The V call is TRBV7-2, the J call TRBJ2-7; D remains unclear. Trimming took off 2 bases at V and 2 bases at J, with 7 bases between the two ends. The CDR3 runs to 13 residues. Germline-derived CDR1 and CDR2 are SGHTA and FQGNSA. The CDR3 DNA is TGTGCCAGCAGCTTATCCGGTACCTACGAGCAGTACTTC. Translated, it gives CASSLSGTYEQYF.